This T cell receptor beta chain appears in the sequencing data of a study of blood T cell repertoires in COVID-19. This CDR3 has 14 residues. The germline V gene encodes CDR1 LGHDT and CDR2 YNNKEL (reference sequence). V lost 0 bases and J 4 bases, leaving 9 bases between the germline ends. Clones were sequenced by immunoSEQ multiplex PCR, and TCRdb holds only the in-frame ones, with some missing. The profile shows 190,000 or so clones, around 87% of them singletons. Material for sequencing was peripheral blood. The chain has TRBV3-1 (or the pseudogene TRBV3-2) and TRBJ1-1; D is unresolved. The TCR comes from a man in his forties with active or convalescent COVID-19. CDR3 loop: CASSQDGGVTEAFF. Written as DNA, the CDR3 is TGTGCCAGCAGCCAAGACGGCGGCGTCACTGAAGCTTTCTTT.